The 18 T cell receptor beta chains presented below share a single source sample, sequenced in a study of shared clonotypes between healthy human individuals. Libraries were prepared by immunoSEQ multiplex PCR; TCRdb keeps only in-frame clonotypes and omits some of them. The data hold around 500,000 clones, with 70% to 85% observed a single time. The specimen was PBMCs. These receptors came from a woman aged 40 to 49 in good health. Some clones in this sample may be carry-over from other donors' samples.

The CDR3 loop reads CASSTAHGEAFF. The CDR3 nucleotides are TGTGCCAGTAGTACGGCCCACGGGGAAGCTTTCTTT. The chain carries TRBV19 and TRBJ1-1; D is unresolved. Germline V gives CDR1 LNHDA, CDR2 SQIVND (reference sequence). CDR3 size: 12 residues. The V end was cut by 4 bases, the J end by 8 bases, with 11 bases between.

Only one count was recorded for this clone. CDR3 in amino acids: CAWRRLGQGAFYEQYF. The CDR3 nucleotides are TGTGCCTGGAGGCGCTTAGGACAGGGAGCATTCTACGAGCAGTACTTC. The chain links TRBV30 to TRBJ2-7; 8 nucleotides match TRBD1. From germline, CDR1 is GTSNPN and CDR2 SVGIG (reference sequence). This CDR3 has 16 amino acids. V lost 3 bases and J lost 3; bases outside the gene matches: 13.

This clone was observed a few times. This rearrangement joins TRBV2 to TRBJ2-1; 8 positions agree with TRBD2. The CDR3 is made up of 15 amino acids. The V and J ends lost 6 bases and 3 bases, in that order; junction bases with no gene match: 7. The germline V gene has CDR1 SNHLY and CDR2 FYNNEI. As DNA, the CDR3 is TGTGCCAGCAGAGCAGCGGGAGCTGACTACAATGAGCAGTTCTTC. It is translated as CASRAAGADYNEQFF.

Written as DNA, the CDR3 is TGTGCCAGTGCGCGACTAGGCTCCTACAATGAGCAGTTCTTC. Translated, it gives CASARLGSYNEQFF. The chain is built from TRBV19 and TRBJ2-1; TRBD2 might be the D (6 bases). With 8 bases removed from V and 0 bases from J, the gap between germline ends came to 11 bases. The CDR3 is 14 residues long. Per germline, CDR1 LNHDA and CDR2 SQIVND (reference sequence).

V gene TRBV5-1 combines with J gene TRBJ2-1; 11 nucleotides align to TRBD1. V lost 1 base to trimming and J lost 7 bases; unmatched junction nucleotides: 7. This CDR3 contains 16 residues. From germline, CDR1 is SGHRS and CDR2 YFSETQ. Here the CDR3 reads CASSLIRTGGSNEQFF. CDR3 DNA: TGCGCCAGCAGCTTGATCCGGACAGGGGGCTCAAATGAGCAGTTCTTC.

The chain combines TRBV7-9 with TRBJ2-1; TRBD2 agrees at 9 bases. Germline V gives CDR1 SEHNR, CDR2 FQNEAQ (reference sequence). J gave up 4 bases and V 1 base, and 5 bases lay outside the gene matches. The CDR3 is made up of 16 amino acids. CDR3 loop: CASSLVVAGGYNEQFF. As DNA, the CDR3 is TGTGCCAGCAGCTTAGTAGTTGCGGGAGGGTACAATGAGCAGTTCTTC.

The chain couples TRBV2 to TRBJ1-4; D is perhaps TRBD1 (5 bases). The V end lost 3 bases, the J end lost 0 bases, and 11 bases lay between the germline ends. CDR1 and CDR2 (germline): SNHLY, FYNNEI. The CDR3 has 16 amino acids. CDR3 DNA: TGTGCCAGCAGTGAGGGGGGGGGTGCAACTAATGAAAAACTGTTTTTT. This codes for CASSEGGGATNEKLFF.

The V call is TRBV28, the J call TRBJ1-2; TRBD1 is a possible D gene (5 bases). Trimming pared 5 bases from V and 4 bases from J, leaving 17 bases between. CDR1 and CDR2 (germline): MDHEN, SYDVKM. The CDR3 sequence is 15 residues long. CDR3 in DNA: TGTGCCAGCAGTCGGTCGACAGATTTGGGCTATGGCTACACCTTC. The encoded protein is CASSRSTDLGYGYTF.

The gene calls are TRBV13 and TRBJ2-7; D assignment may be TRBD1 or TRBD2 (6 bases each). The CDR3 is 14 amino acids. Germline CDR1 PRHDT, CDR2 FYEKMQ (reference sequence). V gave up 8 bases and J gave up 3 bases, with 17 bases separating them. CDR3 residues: CASLRIGGGYEQYF. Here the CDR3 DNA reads TGTGCCAGCCTACGGATAGGAGGGGGCTACGAGCAGTACTTC.

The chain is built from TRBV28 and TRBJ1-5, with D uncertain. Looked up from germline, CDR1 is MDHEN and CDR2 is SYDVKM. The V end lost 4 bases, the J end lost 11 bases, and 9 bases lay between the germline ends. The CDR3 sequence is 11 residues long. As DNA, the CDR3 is TGTGCCAGCAGTTCGTTTCGGACCCAGCATTTT. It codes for CASSSFRTQHF. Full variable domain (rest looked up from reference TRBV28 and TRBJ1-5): DVKVTQSSRYLVKRTGEKVFLECVQDMDHENMFWYRQDPGLGLRLIYFSYDVKMKEKGDIPEGYSVSREKKERFSLILESASTNQTSMYLCASSSFRTQHFGDGTRLSIL.

The CDR3: CASSLATVRYSNQPQHF. For the CDR3, the DNA is TGTGCCAGCAGCTTAGCAACGGTTAGATATAGCAATCAGCCCCAGCATTTT. The V gene is TRBV7-2, the J gene TRBJ1-5; D gene unclear. CDR3 length: 17 residues. Germline CDR1 is SGHTA and CDR2 is FQGNSA. V was clipped by 0 bases and J by 0 bases, with 12 bases between them. The variable domain in full, completed from reference TRBV7-2 and TRBJ1-5, reads GAGVSQSPSNKVTEKGKDVELRCDPISGHTALYWYRQSLGQGLEFLIYFQGNSAPDKSGLPSDRFSAERTGGSVSTLTIQRTQQEDSAVYLCASSLATVRYSNQPQHFGDGTRLSIL.

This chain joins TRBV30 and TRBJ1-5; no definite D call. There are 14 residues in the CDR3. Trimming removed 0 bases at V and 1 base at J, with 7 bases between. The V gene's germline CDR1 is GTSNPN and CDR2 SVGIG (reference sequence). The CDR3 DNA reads TGTGCCTGGAGTGTGATACAAAGCAATCAGCCCCAGCATTTT. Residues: CAWSVIQSNQPQHF. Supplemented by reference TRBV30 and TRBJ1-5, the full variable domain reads SQTIHQWPATLVQPVGSPLSLECTVEGTSNPNLYWYRQAAGRGLQLLFYSVGIGQISSEVPQNLSASRPQDRQFILSSKKLLLSDSGFYLCAWSVIQSNQPQHFGDGTRLSIL.

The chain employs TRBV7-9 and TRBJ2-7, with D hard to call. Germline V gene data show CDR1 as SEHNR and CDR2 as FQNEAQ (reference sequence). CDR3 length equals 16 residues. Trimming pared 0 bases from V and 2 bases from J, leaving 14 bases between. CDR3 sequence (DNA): TGTGCCAGCAGCTTAGCATTGCCAGGACCTCCCTACGAGCAGTACTTC. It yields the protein CASSLALPGPPYEQYF. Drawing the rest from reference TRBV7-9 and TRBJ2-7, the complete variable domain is DTGVSQNPRHKITKRGQNVTFRCDPISEHNRLYWYRQTLGQGPEFLTYFQNEAQLEKSRLLSDRFSAERPKGSFSTLEIQRTEQGDSAMYLCASSLALPGPPYEQYFGPGTRLTVT.

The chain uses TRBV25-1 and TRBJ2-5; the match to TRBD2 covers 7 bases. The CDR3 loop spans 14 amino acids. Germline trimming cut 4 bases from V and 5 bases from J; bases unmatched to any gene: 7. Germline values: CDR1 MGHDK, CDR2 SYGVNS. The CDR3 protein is CASSAGGSGETQYF. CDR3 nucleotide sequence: TGTGCCAGCAGTGCGGGCGGGAGCGGGGAGACCCAGTACTTC.

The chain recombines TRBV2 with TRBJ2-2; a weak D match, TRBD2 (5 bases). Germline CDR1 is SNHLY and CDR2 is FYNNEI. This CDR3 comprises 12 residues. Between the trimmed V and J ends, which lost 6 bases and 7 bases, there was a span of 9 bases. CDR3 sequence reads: CASRIEGGELFF. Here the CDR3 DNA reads TGTGCCAGCAGGATAGAGGGCGGGGAGCTGTTTTTT.

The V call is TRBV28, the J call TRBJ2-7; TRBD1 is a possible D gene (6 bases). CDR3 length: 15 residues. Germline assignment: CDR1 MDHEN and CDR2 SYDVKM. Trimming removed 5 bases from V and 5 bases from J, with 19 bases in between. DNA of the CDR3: TGTGCCAGCAGTATACAGGGCCGCCGGCGGGACGAGCAGTACTTC. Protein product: CASSIQGRRRDEQYF.

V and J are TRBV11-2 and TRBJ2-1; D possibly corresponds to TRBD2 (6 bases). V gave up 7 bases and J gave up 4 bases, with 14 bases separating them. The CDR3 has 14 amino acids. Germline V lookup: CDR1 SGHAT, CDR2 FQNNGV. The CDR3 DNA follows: TGTGCCAGCACCTGGGGTAGCGGTTACAATGAGCAGTTCTTC. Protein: CASTWGSGYNEQFF.

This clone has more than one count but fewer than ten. CDR3 coding DNA: TGTGCCTCAGGACTGAACACCGGGGAGCTGTTTTTT. This encodes CASGLNTGELFF. V usage is TRBV19 and J usage is TRBJ2-2, with D tentatively TRBD2 (5 bases). Looked up from germline, CDR1 is LNHDA and CDR2 is SQIVND (reference sequence). This CDR3 region has 12 residues. Trimming took 11 bases from V and 1 from J, leaving 8 bases between them.